This passage covers 22 T cell receptor beta chains from one sample sequenced in a study of shared clonotypes between healthy human individuals. Terminally differentiated effector memory CD45RA+ cells were excluded by CCR7 positive selection of CD45RO-negative cells. Using immunoSEQ multiplex PCR, the repertoire was profiled, and TCRdb retains in-frame clones only, with some absent. The table has millions of clones, about 94% seen once. Sequences were obtained from naive CD8+ T cells sorted from blood. These receptors were taken from a man between 18 and 29 years old in good health.

The chain is built from TRBV5-1 and TRBJ1-2; D is ambiguous. The CDR3 covers 16 residues. V gave up 4 bases and J gave up 9 bases, with 25 bases separating them. Looked up from germline, CDR1 is SGHRS and CDR2 is YFSETQ. The DNA of the CDR3 is TGCGCCAGCAGCCAATGGTCCGAGGTGCTTCCCGGACGCTACACCTTC. This gives the protein CASSQWSEVLPGRYTF.

J is TRBJ2-7 and V is TRBV2, with a tentative D call TRBD2 (6 bases). The V end was cut by 7 bases, the J end by 4 bases, with 17 bases between. CDR3 length: 14 residues. Germline CDR1 reads SNHLY; CDR2 reads FYNNEI. The CDR3 protein is CASTALAPAYEQYF. The CDR3 nucleotides are TGTGCCAGCACCGCACTAGCCCCCGCATACGAGCAGTACTTC.

This rearrangement joins TRBV21-1 to TRBJ2-7; the table gives TRBD1 as D, unverified against the DNA. TRBV21-1 is assigned pseudogene status. The CDR3 runs to 16 residues. The CDR3 reads CASSKGFRTGDYEQYF. In DNA form, the CDR3 reads TGTGCCAGCAGCAAGGGTTTTAGGACAGGGGACTACGAGCAGTACTTC.

The chain couples TRBV19 to TRBJ2-3; 9 positions agree with TRBD1. V gave up 5 bases and J gave up 2 bases; unmatched junction bases: 8. This CDR3 contains 16 residues. CDR1 and CDR2 (germline): LNHDA, SQIVND (reference sequence). The CDR3 spells CASSLRQGGYTDTQYF. The DNA for the CDR3 is TGTGCCAGTAGTCTACGACAGGGGGGCTACACAGATACGCAGTATTTT.

This chain connects TRBV19 to TRBJ2-6; no reliable D call. V was clipped by 7 bases and J by 4 bases, with 14 bases between them. Germline CDR1 LNHDA, CDR2 SQIVND (reference sequence). The CDR3 is 15 residues long. In nucleotides, the CDR3 is TGTGCCAGTACCCTAGGTCCATCCGGGGCCAACGTCCTGACTTTC. It translates to CASTLGPSGANVLTF. Filled out from reference TRBV19 and TRBJ2-6, the complete variable domain reads DGGITQSPKYLFRKEGQNVTLSCEQNLNHDAMYWYRQDPGQGLRLIYYSQIVNDFQKGDIAEGYSVSREKKESFPLTVTSAQKNPTAFYLCASTLGPSGANVLTFGAGSRLTVL.

V is TRBV9 and J is TRBJ2-2, with TRBD1 identical over 8 bases. CDR1 and CDR2 from the germline V gene are SGDLS and YYNGEE. The CDR3 is 17 residues long. Trimming at V came to 3 bases and at J to 4 bases, leaving 11 bases not matched to a gene. In nucleotides, the CDR3 is TGTGCCAGCAGCGAAGATACGACAGGGGTGGGCACCGGGGAGCTGTTTTTT. Amino acid sequence: CASSEDTTGVGTGELFF.

The J gene is TRBJ2-7, the V gene TRBV21-1. TRBV21-1 is termed a pseudogene. The CDR3 is made up of 10 amino acids. CDR3 nucleotide sequence: TGTGCCGCCCCCCTCTACGAGCAGTACTTC. Its protein is CAAPLYEQYF.

This chain joins TRBV12-1 and TRBJ2-3; the table's D gene call, TRBD1, was not cross checked with the DNA. TRBV12-1 is marked as a pseudogene. The CDR3 consists of 16 residues. Here the CDR3 reads CASSSPGHGNTDTQYF. Here the CDR3 DNA reads TGTGCCAGCAGCTCACCGGGACATGGGAACACAGATACGCAGTATTTT.

V gene TRBV19 combines with J gene TRBJ2-6; a weak D match, TRBD1 (6 bases). V dropped 3 bases and J dropped 4 bases, with 13 bases sitting between them. Per the germline V gene, CDR1 is LNHDA and CDR2 is SQIVND (reference sequence). CDR3 length: 16 residues. CDR3: CASSMGAGTGANVLTF. The CDR3 nucleotides read TGTGCCAGTAGTATGGGGGCAGGGACAGGGGCCAACGTCCTGACTTTC.

The V call is TRBV7-9, the J call TRBJ2-2; D might be TRBD1 or TRBD2, each matching 5 bases. The germline V and J ends were trimmed by 8 bases and 5 bases, with 12 bases remaining between them. This CDR3 spans 13 amino acids. From germline, CDR1 is SEHNR and CDR2 FQNEAQ (reference sequence). This CDR3 is CASPWDGTGELFF. DNA of the CDR3: TGTGCCAGCCCCTGGGACGGAACCGGGGAGCTGTTTTTT.

The chain couples TRBV27 to TRBJ2-5, with no clear D. The V end was cut by 3 bases, the J end by 2 bases, with 7 bases between. This CDR3 contains 13 residues. Germline V gives CDR1 MNHEY, CDR2 SMNVEV (reference sequence). This chain's CDR3 is CASSLVVQETQYF. As DNA, the CDR3 is TGTGCCAGCAGTTTGGTTGTTCAAGAGACCCAGTACTTC.

This chain uses TRBV27 with TRBJ2-7; perhaps TRBD1 as D (6 bases). The CDR3 totals 13 residues. Between the trimmed V and J ends, which lost 3 bases and 2 bases, there was a span of 8 bases. Germline CDR1 and CDR2: MNHEY and SMNVEV (reference sequence). The CDR3: CASSLYRAYEQYF. The CDR3 DNA reads TGTGCCAGCAGTTTGTACAGGGCCTACGAGCAGTACTTC.

For the CDR3, the DNA is TGTGCCAGCAGTTGGGAGGGGGGGAATCTCGAGCAGTACTTC. Residues: CASSWEGGNLEQYF. This chain uses TRBV27 with TRBJ2-7, with D perhaps matching TRBD2 (7 bases). The CDR3 totals 14 residues. V was clipped by 4 bases and J by 6 bases, with 16 bases between them. Germline V lookup: CDR1 MNHEY, CDR2 SMNVEV (reference sequence).

The rearrangement joins TRBV7-9 to TRBJ2-7, with D hard to call. The CDR3 covers 14 residues. The V gene lost 1 base and the J gene lost 5 bases, with 12 bases spanning the gap. Germline V gene data show CDR1 as SEHNR and CDR2 as FQNEAQ (reference sequence). As DNA, the CDR3 is TGTGCCAGCAGCTTAGATTCTTGGGTAAACGAGCAGTACTTC. It encodes CASSLDSWVNEQYF.

The genes are TRBV19 and TRBJ2-7, with a weak D call TRBD1 (6 bases). CDR1 and CDR2 (germline): LNHDA, SQIVND (reference sequence). The CDR3 sequence is 13 residues long. The V end was cut by 3 bases, the J end by 5 bases, with 11 bases between. In nucleotides, the CDR3 is TGTGCCAGTAGTATTAAGGGGGTCGACGAGCAGTACTTC. Translated: CASSIKGVDEQYF.

The rearrangement uses TRBV5-6 and TRBJ1-1; TRBD1 agrees at 7 bases. Germline-derived CDR1 and CDR2 are SGHDT and YYEEEE. The trim removed 4 bases at V and 1 base at J, leaving 4 bases unmatched. CDR3 length: 14 amino acids. The CDR3 region has the DNA TGTGCCAGCAGCCTAGACAGGGCGAACACTGAAGCTTTCTTT. Its protein product is CASSLDRANTEAFF. Using reference TRBV5-6 and TRBJ1-1 for the parts outside the CDR3, the full variable domain is DAGVTQSPTHLIKTRGQQVTLRCSPKSGHDTVSWYQQALGQGPQFIFQYYEEEERQRGNFPDRFSGHQFPNYSSELNVNALLLGDSALYLCASSLDRANTEAFFGQGTRLTVV.

The chain joins TRBV29-1 to TRBJ2-7; D unclear. CDR1 is SQVTM and CDR2 is ANQGSEA in the germline V gene. Deletions cut 3 bases from V and 0 bases from J, with 9 bases between. The CDR3 length is 13 residues. CDR3 sequence reads: CSVDRPNSYEQYF. The CDR3 nucleotides read TGCAGCGTTGATCGTCCAAACTCCTACGAGCAGTACTTC.

The V gene is TRBV4-3, the J gene TRBJ2-1, with D uncertain. V lost 2 bases and J lost 5, with 7 bases in between. The germline V gene has CDR1 LGHNA and CDR2 YSLEER. The CDR3 extends over 13 amino acids. The CDR3 sequence: CASSQFNNNEQFF. CDR3 bases: TGCGCCAGCAGCCAATTTAACAACAATGAGCAGTTCTTC.

The DNA of the CDR3 is TGCGCCAGCAGCCAGGCAAGGACAGTTTACGAGCAGTACTTC. This codes for CASSQARTVYEQYF. The J gene is TRBJ2-7, the V gene TRBV4-1; tentatively, D is TRBD1 (6 bases). The CDR3 extends over 14 amino acids. V lost 3 bases and J lost 4, with 13 bases in between. Germline V gene lookup returns CDR1 MGHRA and CDR2 YSYEKL.

The chain has TRBV5-5 and TRBJ2-7; D gene unclear. This CDR3 is 13 amino acids long. The germline V gene has CDR1 SGHKS and CDR2 YYEKEE (reference sequence). The V and J ends lost 2 bases and 0 bases respectively, with 6 bases between them. The CDR3 loop is CASSFTSSYEQYF. DNA for the CDR3: TGTGCCAGCAGCTTCACGAGCTCCTACGAGCAGTACTTC.

The V call is TRBV11-3, the J call TRBJ2-5, with a tentative D call TRBD1 (5 bases). The V gene lost 5 bases and the J gene lost 1 base, with 14 bases spanning the gap. From germline, CDR1 is SGHNT and CDR2 YENEEA. CDR3 length: 15 residues. The CDR3 sequence is CASSPVLGPQETQYF. CDR3 in DNA: TGTGCCAGCAGCCCGGTTCTGGGGCCCCAAGAGACCCAGTACTTC. Full variable domain (missing parts from reference TRBV11-3 and TRBJ2-5): EAGVVQSPRYKIIEKKQPVAFWCNPISGHNTLYWYLQNLGQGPELLIRYENEEAVDDSQLPKDRFSAERLKGVDSTLKIQPAELGDSAVYLCASSPVLGPQETQYFGPGTRLLVL.

This sequence joins TRBV29-1 and TRBJ2-1; a possible D gene is TRBD2 (5 bases). Per the germline V gene, CDR1 is SQVTM and CDR2 is ANQGSEA. CDR3 length: 14 residues. The V and J ends lost 4 bases and 2 bases respectively, with 12 bases between them. CDR3 nucleotides: TGCAGCGTTGGTAACGGGATTCCCTACAATGAGCAGTTCTTC. Translation: CSVGNGIPYNEQFF.